Shown below are 29 T cell receptor beta chains from a single sample sequenced in a study of blood T cells in healthy people across ages. Combining a sample-barcoded 5' primer with a J-beta primer mix, a second PCR ran for roughly 6 to 12 cycles. MiXCR, run by TCRdb on the 5' RACE reads, gives a single entry per CDR3 protein. The sample lists 1.5 million to 2 million distinct CDR3 sequences, roughly 49% occurring once. Sequencing used blood. The origin of the receptors is a woman in her thirties or forties in good health.

This clonotype came up a few times. The CDR3 sequence is CASSLADGLLGENIQYF. The CDR3 DNA is TGCGCCAGCAGCTTGGCGGACGGCCTCCTGGGCGAAAACATTCAGTACTTC. V is TRBV5-1 and J is TRBJ2-4; D gene ambiguous. V lost 0 bases and J lost 5, with 18 bases in between. From germline, CDR1 is SGHRS and CDR2 YFSETQ. The CDR3 is 17 amino acids. The whole variable domain, filled in from reference TRBV5-1 and TRBJ2-4, reads KAGVTQTPRYLIKTRGQQVTLSCSPISGHRSVSWYQQTPGQGLQFLFEYFSETQRNKGNFPGRFSGRQFSNSRSEMNVSTLELGDSALYLCASSLADGLLGENIQYFGAGTRLSVL.

This clonotype was detected a few times. The rearrangement uses TRBV7-2 and TRBJ1-6; D gene uncertain. The CDR3 runs to 13 residues. V lost 2 bases and J lost 7, with 6 bases in between. CDR1 and CDR2 (germline): SGHTA, FQGNSA. CDR3 coding DNA: TGTGCCAGCAGCTTATTGGTCAATTCACCCCTCCACTTT. Amino acid sequence: CASSLLVNSPLHF.

The chain links TRBV20-1 to TRBJ2-5, with 7 bases that match TRBD2. Germline V gene lookup returns CDR1 DFQATT and CDR2 SNEGSKA (reference sequence). This CDR3 is 13 amino acids long. With V trimmed by 0 bases and J by 5 bases, 3 bases remained unmatched. The CDR3 DNA is TGCAGTGCTAGAGACCTAGCGGAGGAGACCCAGTACTTC. It encodes CSARDLAEETQYF.

CDR3 protein: CATSRVGDQGYGYTF. CDR3 nucleotide sequence: TGTGCCACCAGCAGAGTGGGAGACCAAGGCTATGGCTACACCTTC. This chain connects TRBV15 to TRBJ1-2; D remains ambiguous. The CDR3 is 15 amino acids. Germline values: CDR1 LNHNV, CDR2 YYDKDF (reference sequence). V lost 1 base and J lost 4, with 13 bases in between.

The gene calls are TRBV4-1 and TRBJ2-5, with 7 bases lining up with TRBD1. The ends lost 0 bases at V and 2 bases at J; junction bases unmatched: 12. CDR3 length: 18 amino acids. Per germline, CDR1 MGHRA and CDR2 YSYEKL. The CDR3 here is CASSQDEGASTNQETQYF. CDR3 in DNA: TGCGCCAGCAGCCAAGATGAGGGGGCCTCTACGAATCAAGAGACCCAGTACTTC.

As for this clonotype: A read error may produce the germline difference seen at one junction end. The chain couples TRBV7-9 to TRBJ2-1; 7 bases fit TRBD1. Per the germline V gene, CDR1 is SEHNR and CDR2 is FQNEAQ (reference sequence). This CDR3 contains 15 residues. CDR3 sequence: CASSFPRDSLNGQFF. CDR3 coding DNA: TGTGCCAGCAGCTTCCCCCGGGACAGCCTCAATGGGCAGTTCTTC.

This sequence joins TRBV6-5 and TRBJ2-1, with D possibly being TRBD1 (6 bases). Trimming removed 0 bases at V and 3 bases at J, with 18 bases between. Germline V gene sequence: CDR1 MNHEY, CDR2 SVGAGI. The length of the CDR3 is 18 residues. CDR3 bases: TGTGCCAGCAGTTACTCGTCCTTCCCCGGACAGCGCTACAATGAGCAGTTCTTC. It is translated as CASSYSSFPGQRYNEQFF.

V and J are TRBV15 and TRBJ2-7; TRBD2 matches 9 bases. CDR1 and CDR2 from the germline V gene are LNHNV and YYDKDF (reference sequence). This CDR3 has 16 amino acids. J lost 3 bases, V lost 1 base, and 7 bases had no gene match. The CDR3 nucleotides read TGTGCCACCAGCAGAGGACGCGGGGGGGCCTTCTACGAGCAGTACTTC. It encodes CATSRGRGGAFYEQYF. The variable domain in full, with the rest retrieved from reference TRBV15 and TRBJ2-7, is DAMVIQNPRYQVTQFGKPVTLSCSQTLNHNVMYWYQQKSSQAPKLLFHYYDKDFNNEADTPDNFQSRRPNTSFCFLDIRSPGLGDTAMYLCATSRGRGGAFYEQYFGPGTRLTVT.

CDR3 sequence (DNA): TGTGCCAGCAGTAGGTTAGGCACTGAAGCTTTCTTT. Its protein product is CASSRLGTEAFF. V usage is TRBV6-2 or TRBV6-3 and J usage is TRBJ1-1; no firm D call. Per germline, CDR1 MNHEY and CDR2 SVGEGT. Trimming cost V 5 bases and J 4 bases, with 8 bases left between them. There are 12 residues in the CDR3.

This chain joins TRBV4-3 and TRBJ1-2; 7 bases align to TRBD1. In germline, CDR1 is LGHNA, CDR2 YSLEER. CDR3 size: 14 residues. With V trimmed by 3 bases and J by 7 bases, 8 bases remained unmatched. The CDR3 is CASSQNRGSGGYTF. Here the CDR3 DNA reads TGCGCCAGCAGCCAGAACAGGGGAAGTGGTGGCTACACCTTC.

The chain carries TRBV15 and TRBJ2-1; D possibly matches TRBD1 or TRBD2 (6 bases each). The CDR3 loop spans 15 amino acids. Germline-derived CDR1 and CDR2 are LNHNV and YYDKDF (reference sequence). V was clipped by 0 bases and J by 7 bases, with 13 bases between them. CDR3 sequence: CATSRDRGPGNEQFF. Written as DNA, the CDR3 is TGTGCCACCAGCAGAGATCGGGGGCCGGGGAATGAGCAGTTCTTC. The full variable domain, completed using reference TRBV15 and TRBJ2-1, is DAMVIQNPRYQVTQFGKPVTLSCSQTLNHNVMYWYQQKSSQAPKLLFHYYDKDFNNEADTPDNFQSRRPNTSFCFLDIRSPGLGDTAMYLCATSRDRGPGNEQFFGPGTRLTVL.

The chain couples TRBV5-1 to TRBJ2-3, with D possibly being TRBD1 (5 bases). The CDR3 is made up of 13 amino acids. Trimming cost V 0 bases and J 7 bases, with 9 bases left between them. Germline CDR1 SGHRS, CDR2 YFSETQ. This CDR3 reads CASSLEGANTQYF. The DNA of the CDR3 is TGCGCCAGCAGCTTGGAAGGGGCTAATACGCAGTATTTT.

V gene TRBV6-4 combines with J gene TRBJ2-1; the D call may be TRBD1 or TRBD2 (6 bases each). Germline V lookup: CDR1 MRHNA, CDR2 SNTAGT. Trimming shortened V by 4 bases and J by 0 bases, and 16 bases separated the two germline ends. The CDR3 is made up of 17 amino acids. CDR3 protein: CASSAGAKSSSYNEQFF. CDR3 coding DNA: TGTGCCAGCAGTGCGGGGGCAAAATCTAGCTCCTACAATGAGCAGTTCTTC.

The chain recombines TRBV5-6 with TRBJ2-5; the match to TRBD1 covers 8 bases. Matching the DNA end better, TRBJ2-7 makes the J call doubtful. Germline-derived CDR1 and CDR2 are SGHDT and YYEEEE. The CDR3 contains 15 residues. The CDR3 loop is CASSLFADRGDEQYF. As DNA, the CDR3 is TGTGCCAGCAGCTTGTTTGCCGACAGGGGTGACGAGCAGTACTTC.

This clonotype occurred a few times. The V and J genes are TRBV10-3 and TRBJ1-6; 7 bases agree with TRBD1. After removal of 3 bases from V and 6 bases from J, the junction contained 5 bases not matched to a gene. Germline V gene lookup returns CDR1 ENHRY and CDR2 SYGVKD. The CDR3 is 15 residues long. This CDR3 reads CAISDLTGINSPLHF. DNA of the CDR3: TGTGCCATCAGTGACCTGACAGGGATTAATTCACCCCTCCACTTT.

V is TRBV24-1 and J is TRBJ1-5; TRBD1 agrees at 7 bases. The CDR3 spans 13 residues. V lost 10 bases to trimming and J lost 6 bases; unmatched junction nucleotides: 8. Germline V gene sequence: CDR1 KGHDR, CDR2 SFDVKD. CDR3: CATSDRVAQPQHF. The DNA for the CDR3 is TGTGCCACGAGCGACAGGGTGGCTCAGCCCCAGCATTTT.

The chain combines TRBV12-3 or TRBV12-4 with TRBJ2-5; tentatively, D is TRBD1 or TRBD2 (5 bases each). The CDR3 extends over 14 amino acids. V was shortened by 6 bases and J by 5 bases, with 16 bases between the two germline ends. The CDR3 protein is CASRMEMGVETQYF. As DNA, the CDR3 is TGTGCCAGCAGAATGGAGATGGGGGTGGAGACCCAGTACTTC.

This chain joins TRBV2 and TRBJ2-5, with 9 nucleotides matching TRBD2. Unmatched junction bases numbered 9, after V lost 5 bases and J lost 5 bases. Germline-derived CDR1 and CDR2 are SNHLY and FYNNEI. The CDR3 totals 15 residues. CDR3 DNA: TGTGCCAGCAGTTCCAGCGGGGGGCTTCCCGAGACCCAGTACTTC. Its protein is CASSSSGGLPETQYF.

The chain joins TRBV5-6 to TRBJ2-7, with 15 bases identical to TRBD2. TRBJ2-5 matches the DNA end more closely, so the J call is doubtful. Germline CDR1 reads SGHDT; CDR2 reads YYEEEE. The CDR3 totals 16 residues. The CDR3 region has the DNA TGTGCCAGCAGCTTGTGGACTAGCGGGGGGGCGGAGACCCAGTACTTC. Its protein is CASSLWTSGGAETQYF.

With regard to this clonotype: A much larger clone lies one base from this, so it may be a read error. The chain links TRBV29-1 to TRBJ2-5; no clear D gene. V was clipped by 3 bases and J by 11 bases, with 10 bases between them. In germline, CDR1 is SQVTM, CDR2 ANQGSEA. The CDR3 totals 10 residues. DNA of the CDR3: TGCAGCGTTGAGGATTCTGAGCAGTACTTC. Its protein is CSVEDSEQYF.

V gene TRBV7-9 combines with J gene TRBJ2-7; tentatively, D is TRBD2 (5 bases). The DNA matches TRBJ2-5 better at its end, which makes the J call doubtful. The CDR3 is 15 residues long. Looked up from germline, CDR1 is SEHNR and CDR2 is FQNEAQ (reference sequence). The CDR3 nucleotides are TGTGCCAGCAGCTACCCGGGATCCCCCTTAGAGACCCAGTACTTC. Translation: CASSYPGSPLETQYF.

The chain couples TRBV6-1 to TRBJ2-7, with a tentative D call TRBD1 (5 bases). Trimming stripped 0 bases from V and 3 bases from J, with 6 bases between. Germline CDR1 is MNHNS and CDR2 is SASEGT. This CDR3 has 13 amino acids. The CDR3: CASSEADIYEQYF. In DNA form, the CDR3 reads TGTGCCAGCAGTGAAGCGGACATCTACGAGCAGTACTTC.

In regard to this clonotype: A junction boundary mismatches the germline segment, possibly from a read error. This chain joins TRBV6-1 and TRBJ2-1, with a weak D call TRBD2 (6 bases). CDR1 is MNHNS, CDR2 SASEGT, per germline. The CDR3 is 14 amino acids. The CDR3 protein is CASREGLARDEQFF. The CDR3 DNA reads TGTGCCAGCAGGGAAGGGCTAGCGCGGGATGAGCAGTTCTTC.

This clonotype was seen only once. This rearrangement joins TRBV29-1 to TRBJ2-2; weak D call: TRBD2 (6 bases). This CDR3 is built from 16 residues. Germline assignment: CDR1 SQVTM and CDR2 ANQGSEA. V was clipped by 0 bases and J by 1 base, with 12 bases between them. The chain's CDR3 is CSVEDLRRENTGELFF. The CDR3 nucleotides are TGCAGCGTTGAAGATCTTCGGAGGGAGAACACCGGGGAGCTGTTTTTT.

This chain joins TRBV6-5 and TRBJ2-3; D may be TRBD2 (6 bases). Trimming shortened V by 0 bases and J by 0 bases, and 16 bases separated the two germline ends. Germline CDR1 reads MNHEY; CDR2 reads SVGAGI. The CDR3 contains 18 residues. In DNA, the CDR3 is TGTGCCAGCAGTTACTCGTGGGCTAGCGATACTAGCACAGATACGCAGTATTTT. Translation gives CASSYSWASDTSTDTQYF.

This chain uses TRBV5-6 with TRBJ1-2, with D possibly TRBD1 on 6 matching bases. Germline lookup yields CDR1 SGHDT and CDR2 YYEEEE. V dropped 3 bases and J dropped 8 bases, with 17 bases sitting between them. The CDR3 loop spans 14 amino acids. The CDR3 here is CASSSVLTGEGYTF. Written as DNA, the CDR3 is TGTGCCAGCAGCTCCGTCTTGACAGGCGAGGGCTACACCTTC.

This clonotype was seen only a few times. The J gene is TRBJ2-5, the V gene TRBV28; TRBD2 agrees at 10 bases. The CDR3 is made up of 17 amino acids. V gave up 3 bases and J gave up 7 bases; unmatched junction bases: 14. The germline V gene encodes CDR1 MDHEN and CDR2 SYDVKM. The CDR3 bases are TGTGCCAGCAGTTTGGCCTCACTAGCGGGGCCCGGGTCGACCCAGTACTTC. As protein: CASSLASLAGPGSTQYF.

This chain joins TRBV20-1 and TRBJ1-5; D remains unclear. Per germline, CDR1 DFQATT and CDR2 SNEGSKA (reference sequence). Trimming removed 3 bases from V and 5 bases from J, with 8 bases in between. The CDR3 sequence is 12 residues long. The CDR3, as DNA: TGCAGTGCTAGCGAGTCGGATCAGCCCCAGCATTTT. Its translation is CSASESDQPQHF.

V usage is TRBV11-3 and J usage is TRBJ2-3, with 10 bases aligning to TRBD2. Germline CDR1 reads SGHNT; CDR2 reads YENEEA. The CDR3 extends over 14 amino acids. The V and J ends lost 8 bases and 6 bases, in that order; junction bases with no gene match: 8. CDR3 protein: CASRRSGGADTQYF. The CDR3 bases are TGTGCCAGCCGGCGGAGCGGGGGGGCGGATACGCAGTATTTT. The full variable domain, in which reference TRBV11-3 and TRBJ2-3 provide the parts outside the CDR3, is EAGVVQSPRYKIIEKKQPVAFWCNPISGHNTLYWYLQNLGQGPELLIRYENEEAVDDSQLPKDRFSAERLKGVDSTLKIQPAELGDSAVYLCASRRSGGADTQYFGPGTRLTVL.